This T cell receptor (beta chain) originates from a study of blood T cell repertoires in COVID-19. Study information: Some COVID-19 samples were acute and others convalescent; all came from the United States, Italy and Spain.

Per the original data handling: Amplification from reference gene primers served as the basis for estimated nucleated cell counts. The repertoire was sequenced with immunoSEQ multiplex PCR; TCRdb's copy has only in-frame clones and lacks some. The DNA gave D and trimming, while V, J and clone size come from that table. The data show approximately 110,000 clones, with roughly 88% seen just once and 8% to 9% held by the top ten. This receptor was taken from an older woman who had recovered from COVID-19. The source material was peripheral blood.

The CDR3 nucleotides are TGTGCCAGCAGATCTACTAGCGGGACCCCCGGGGAGCTGTTTTTT. The encoded protein is CASRSTSGTPGELFF. This rearrangement joins TRBV28 to TRBJ2-2, with 10 bases aligning to TRBD2. The germline CDR1 and CDR2 sequences are MDHEN and SYDVKM. The CDR3 extends over 15 amino acids. J was trimmed by 6 bases and V by 6 bases; bases with no gene match: 7.